What follows are 10 T cell receptor beta chains derived from one specimen sequenced in a study of blood T cell repertoires in COVID-19. Data came from immunoSEQ multiplex PCR; TCRdb stores just in-frame clones and leaves some out. The repertoire holds around 160,000 clones, approximately 80% seen once, with approximately 15% in the top ten. Sequenced sample: peripheral blood. Receptor source: a woman at least 80 years old with acute or convalescent COVID-19.

This chain connects TRBV5-1 to TRBJ2-5; perhaps TRBD2 as D (5 bases). V was pared by 4 bases and J by 4 bases, with 11 bases between. The CDR3 consists of 13 residues. Germline CDR1 and CDR2: SGHRS and YFSETQ. This chain's CDR3 is CASSLGRGETQYF. CDR3 bases: TGCGCCAGCAGCCTGGGCCGGGGAGAGACCCAGTACTTC.

CDR3 bases: TGTGCCAGCAGGACATTGGGAGATATGGCCACTGAAGCTTTCTTT. It encodes CASRTLGDMATEAFF. The chain is built from TRBV6-5 and TRBJ1-1; no clear D. CDR3 length: 15 residues. V lost 6 bases, J lost 4 bases, and 18 bases lay in between. CDR1 is MNHEY and CDR2 is SVGAGI in the germline V gene.

The chain carries TRBV27 and TRBJ1-5; unclear D gene. The V and J ends lost 0 bases and 5 bases respectively, with 5 bases between them. The length of the CDR3 is 13 residues. Germline CDR1 and CDR2: MNHEY and SMNVEV (reference sequence). The CDR3 coding sequence is TGTGCCAGCAGTTTATCACGGGATCAGCCCCAGCATTTT. It translates to CASSLSRDQPQHF.

Only a few counts were recorded for this clone. This chain connects TRBV7-9 to TRBJ1-1; 7 positions agree with TRBD1. The CDR3 loop spans 13 amino acids. After removal of 3 bases from V and 4 bases from J, the junction contained 2 bases not matched to a gene. CDR1 and CDR2 (germline): SEHNR, FQNEAQ (reference sequence). CDR3 coding DNA: TGTGCCAGCAGCTTGACAGGGAGCACTGAAGCTTTCTTT. This translates into CASSLTGSTEAFF.

This clone appeared a few times. The V gene is TRBV19, the J gene TRBJ2-7, with 9 bases identical to TRBD2. From germline, CDR1 is LNHDA and CDR2 SQIVND (reference sequence). CDR3 length: 12 amino acids. With V trimmed by 6 bases and J by 6 bases, 3 bases remained unmatched. Here the CDR3 reads CASSRRGGEQYF. CDR3 in DNA: TGTGCCAGTAGCCGGCGGGGGGGCGAGCAGTACTTC.

The genes are TRBV20-1 and TRBJ1-4; 8 bases are a match to TRBD1. V shed 3 bases and J 8 bases; nucleotides not matched to a gene: 2. The CDR3 loop spans 12 amino acids. Per germline, CDR1 DFQATT and CDR2 SNEGSKA (reference sequence). The CDR3 protein is CSASGTGEKLFF. In nucleotides, the CDR3 is TGCAGTGCTAGTGGGACAGGCGAAAAACTGTTTTTT.

The V gene is TRBV18, the J gene TRBJ1-1, with no clear D. Trimming shortened V by 0 bases and J by 2 bases, and 4 bases separated the two germline ends. CDR3 length equals 13 residues. Germline assignment: CDR1 KGHSH and CDR2 LQKENI. The CDR3 loop is CASSPPINTEAFF. The CDR3 nucleotides read TGTGCCAGCTCACCACCTATCAACACTGAAGCTTTCTTT. Full variable domain (missing parts from reference TRBV18 and TRBJ1-1): NAGVMQNPRHLVRRRGQEARLRCSPMKGHSHVYWYRQLPEEGLKFMVYLQKENIIDESGMPKERFSAEFPKEGPSILRIQQVVRGDSAAYFCASSPPINTEAFFGQGTRLTVV.

This clone has a single count. The chain has TRBV28 and TRBJ2-2; maybe TRBD2 (6 bases). V gave up 4 bases and J gave up 1 base, with 13 bases separating them. CDR3 length: 16 residues. Germline CDR1 and CDR2: MDHEN and SYDVKM. CDR3 sequence: CASSYTHSGNTGELFF. CDR3 coding DNA: TGTGCCAGCAGTTATACCCATAGCGGGAACACCGGGGAGCTGTTTTTT.

The chain is built from TRBV5-1 and TRBJ2-1; TRBD2 matches 11 bases. The CDR3 covers 14 residues. Per germline, CDR1 SGHRS and CDR2 YFSETQ. Losses at the gene ends were 4 bases for V and 4 bases for J; bases not matched to a gene: 1. The DNA for the CDR3 is TGCGCCAGCAGCACTAGCGGGAGTTACAATGAGCAGTTCTTC. It is translated as CASSTSGSYNEQFF.

The chain uses TRBV29-1 and TRBJ2-5; D is unresolved. The germline gives CDR1 SQVTM, CDR2 ANQGSEA. V dropped 7 bases and J dropped 4 bases, with 13 bases sitting between them. CDR3 length: 12 amino acids. The CDR3 region has the DNA TGCAGCGCACAGTCGGTGCGAGAGACCCAGTACTTC. Translated, it gives CSAQSVRETQYF.